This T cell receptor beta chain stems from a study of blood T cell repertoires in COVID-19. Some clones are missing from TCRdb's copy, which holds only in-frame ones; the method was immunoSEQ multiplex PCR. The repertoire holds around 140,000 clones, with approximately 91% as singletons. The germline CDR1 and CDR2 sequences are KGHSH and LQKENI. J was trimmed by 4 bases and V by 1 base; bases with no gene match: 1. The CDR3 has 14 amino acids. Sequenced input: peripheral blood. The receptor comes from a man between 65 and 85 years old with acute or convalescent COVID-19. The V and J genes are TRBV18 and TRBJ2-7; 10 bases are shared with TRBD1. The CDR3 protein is CASSPLDRGYEQYF. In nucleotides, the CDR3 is TGTGCCAGCTCACCACTGGACAGGGGGTACGAGCAGTACTTC.